Detailed here is one T cell receptor (beta chain). Its antigen is undetermined. These data belong to a study of shared clonotypes between healthy human individuals. Study-level points and caveats: Sampling involved blood alone; tissue repertoires likely differ.

Unsorted PBMC DNA underwent sequencing on ten immunoSEQ deep assay plates. TCRdb's table, derived via immunoSEQ multiplex PCR, lists solely in-frame clones and lacks some. Among about 510,000 clones listed, approximately 85% were seen once. Donors comprised healthy HIV-negative adults lacking recent acute infections or vaccinations. This CDR3 comprises 15 residues. The V gene's germline CDR1 is SQVTM and CDR2 ANQGSEA. V was clipped by 3 bases and J by 5 bases, with 19 bases between them. The clonotype was recovered from a woman aged 40 to 55 in good health. Some clones in this sample may be carry-over from other donors' samples. The gene calls are TRBV29-1 and TRBJ2-5; D possibly uses TRBD1 or TRBD2 (7 bases each). Sequenced sample: PBMCs. CDR3 DNA sequence: TGCAGCGTTGAGGGAGACAGGGAGGGTCTGGAGACCCAGTACTTC. Translating it yields CSVEGDREGLETQYF. Using reference TRBV29-1 and TRBJ2-5 for the parts outside the CDR3, the full variable domain is SAVISQKPSRDICQRGTSLTIQCQVDSQVTMMFWYRQQPGQSLTLIATANQGSEATYESGFVIDKFPISRPNLTFSTLTVSNMSPEDSSIYLCSVEGDREGLETQYFGPGTRLLVL.